The 30 T cell receptor beta chains reported below all come from one sample, sequenced in a study of CD8 T cells in Susac syndrome. Roughly 0.5 to 1 ug RNA was reverse transcribed with random hexamers. TCRdb processed the immunoSEQ multiplex PCR reads anew with MiXCR; each CDR3 protein has one entry. The repertoire consists of around 230,000 distinct CDR3 sequences, with almost 97% occurring once and the leading ten covering 0.095% to 0.12%. The sample taken for sequencing was CD4+ T cells from PBMCs. These receptors were obtained from a human donor with Susac syndrome.

The chain is built from TRBV7-9 and TRBJ2-1, with TRBD1 matching 7 bases. V gave up 4 bases and J gave up 9 bases; unmatched junction bases: 12. Per germline, CDR1 SEHNR and CDR2 FQNEAQ (reference sequence). This CDR3 is built from 15 residues. CDR3 loop: CASSSGQPGPSEQFF. CDR3 sequence (DNA): TGTGCCAGCAGCTCGGGACAGCCCGGCCCTAGTGAGCAGTTCTTC.

The rearrangement joins TRBV12-3 or TRBV12-4 to TRBJ2-7, with no clear D. This CDR3 region has 11 residues. Trimming shortened V by 4 bases and J by 6 bases, and 7 bases separated the two germline ends. CDR3 DNA: TGTGCCAGCAGTTCGGGTTCCGAGCAGTACTTC. Residues: CASSSGSEQYF.

This clonotype was recorded only once. The V and J genes are TRBV29-1 and TRBJ2-1, with D maybe TRBD2 (5 bases). Germline values: CDR1 SQVTM, CDR2 ANQGSEA. Trimming pared 1 base from V and 8 bases from J, leaving 18 bases between. This CDR3 contains 15 residues. CDR3 sequence: CSVEGQRSQSYEQFF. The CDR3 DNA is TGCAGCGTTGAAGGGCAGCGGAGCCAATCCTATGAGCAGTTCTTC.

This rearrangement joins TRBV23-1 to TRBJ2-5; 8 nucleotides agree with TRBD1. TRBV23-1 is treated as an ORF (open reading frame) with a function not yet certain. The trim removed 0 bases at V and 5 bases at J, leaving 5 bases unmatched. The CDR3 extends over 15 amino acids. The DNA of the CDR3 is TGCGCCAGCAGTCAATCACAGGGGGTGATCGAGACCCAGTACTTC. This gives the protein CASSQSQGVIETQYF.

V gene TRBV30 combines with J gene TRBJ2-1, with D unresolved. Per germline, CDR1 GTSNPN and CDR2 SVGIG (reference sequence). Trimming pared 0 bases from V and 6 bases from J, leaving 3 bases between. This CDR3 comprises 11 residues. The CDR3 spells CAWSVGNEQFF. The CDR3, as DNA: TGTGCCTGGAGTGTAGGCAATGAGCAGTTCTTC.

This clonotype was recorded once. The chain uses TRBV7-2 and TRBJ1-2, with D possibly TRBD1 on 6 matching bases. The CDR3 is 14 amino acids. V lost 5 bases to trimming and J lost 4 bases, with 14 bases between them. Germline CDR1 SGHTA, CDR2 FQGNSA. Here the CDR3 reads CASSLDRPLYGYTF. The CDR3 DNA reads TGTGCCAGCAGCCTCGACAGGCCACTCTATGGCTACACCTTC.

CDR3 coding DNA: TGTGCCAGCAGCTTAGATCAAGGCAATCAGCCCCAGCATTTT. Translation: CASSLDQGNQPQHF. This chain uses TRBV7-9 with TRBJ1-5; D remains ambiguous. Per germline, CDR1 SEHNR and CDR2 FQNEAQ (reference sequence). This CDR3 contains 14 residues. V was trimmed by 1 base and J by 2 bases, leaving 6 bases between them. Together with reference TRBV7-9 and TRBJ1-5, the CDR3 gives the full variable domain: DTGVSQNPRHKITKRGQNVTFRCDPISEHNRLYWYRQTLGQGPEFLTYFQNEAQLEKSRLLSDRFSAERPKGSFSTLEIQRTEQGDSAMYLCASSLDQGNQPQHFGDGTRLSIL.

The chain uses TRBV28 and TRBJ1-5, with D possibly being TRBD1 (5 bases). V shed 6 bases and J shed 2 bases, with 17 bases lying between them. The CDR3 runs to 16 residues. Per germline, CDR1 MDHEN and CDR2 SYDVKM. The chain's CDR3 is CASRDTGIEGNQPQHF. DNA of the CDR3: TGTGCCAGCAGGGACACTGGAATAGAAGGCAATCAGCCCCAGCATTTT.

The V gene is TRBV28, the J gene TRBJ1-2; TRBD1 matches 7 bases. The germline V gene encodes CDR1 MDHEN and CDR2 SYDVKM. V was clipped by 5 bases and J by 8 bases; unmatched bases: 11. The CDR3 is made up of 14 amino acids. CDR3 sequence: CASSRPEAGGGYTF. The DNA of the CDR3 is TGTGCCAGCAGTCGCCCTGAGGCAGGGGGAGGCTACACCTTC.

The chain recombines TRBV24-1 with TRBJ2-3, with D maybe TRBD1 (7 bases). V lost 4 bases and J lost 0, with 19 bases in between. Germline CDR1 is KGHDR and CDR2 is SFDVKD. The CDR3 length is 18 residues. This CDR3 is CATSDNSFAGQSTDTQYF. The CDR3 bases are TGTGCCACCAGTGACAATTCCTTCGCGGGACAGAGCACAGATACGCAGTATTTT.

J is TRBJ1-1 and V is TRBV12-3 or TRBV12-4; the D gene is possibly TRBD1 (6 bases). V lost 5 bases to trimming and J lost 2 bases, with 15 bases between them. This CDR3 comprises 15 residues. The CDR3 sequence is CASSPSGGRNTEAFF. In DNA form, the CDR3 reads TGTGCCAGCAGTCCCTCGGGGGGGCGAAACACTGAAGCTTTCTTT.

The V call is TRBV5-4, the J call TRBJ2-5; D may be TRBD2 (6 bases). The CDR3 has 15 residues. Germline CDR1 SGHNT, CDR2 YYREEE (reference sequence). Trimming stripped 5 bases from V and 6 bases from J, with 20 bases between. The CDR3 spells CASRQDPGDAKTQYF. CDR3 sequence (DNA): TGTGCCAGCAGACAAGACCCGGGAGACGCGAAGACCCAGTACTTC. The full variable domain, completed using reference TRBV5-4 and TRBJ2-5, is ETGVTQSPTHLIKTRGQQVTLRCSSQSGHNTVSWYQQALGQGPQFIFQYYREEENGRGNFPPRFSGLQFPNYSSELNVNALELDDSALYLCASRQDPGDAKTQYFGPGTRLLVL.

This clonotype was seen only once. The rearrangement links TRBV20-1 to TRBJ2-7, with TRBD1 identical over 8 bases. Germline-derived CDR1 and CDR2 are DFQATT and SNEGSKA (reference sequence). The junction had 6 bases not matched to a gene; V was cut back by 5 bases and J by 3 bases. The CDR3 runs to 13 residues. The CDR3, as DNA: TGCAGTGCTCGGTGGACAGGGAACTACGAGCAGTACTTC. It translates to CSARWTGNYEQYF.

The V gene is TRBV20-1, the J gene TRBJ2-1; 9 nucleotides match TRBD2. The CDR3 spans 13 residues. Germline values: CDR1 DFQATT, CDR2 SNEGSKA (reference sequence). V was pared by 6 bases and J by 13 bases, with 13 bases of the junction left unmatched. The CDR3 here is CSAPSREGLIQFF. The DNA for the CDR3 is TGCAGTGCCCCGTCGCGGGAGGGCCTCATCCAGTTCTTC.

The V call is TRBV18, the J call TRBJ2-3; TRBD2 matches 8 bases. The CDR3 runs 15 residues. Trimming at V came to 3 bases and at J to 3 bases, leaving 5 bases not matched to a gene. The germline gives CDR1 KGHSH, CDR2 LQKENI. Written as DNA, the CDR3 is TGTGCCAGCTCACCGGGACTAGTAAGGACAGATACGCAGTATTTT. Amino acids: CASSPGLVRTDTQYF.

V and J are TRBV7-9 and TRBJ2-6; 8 positions match TRBD2. The CDR3 is 15 amino acids. Germline loops: CDR1 SEHNR, CDR2 FQNEAQ (reference sequence). The junction had 2 bases not matched to a gene; V was cut back by 5 bases and J by 2 bases. CDR3 coding DNA: TGTGCCAGCAGCCCCGGGAGGGCTGGGGCCAACGTCCTGACTTTC. As protein: CASSPGRAGANVLTF.

The genes are TRBV14 and TRBJ2-3, with D possibly TRBD1 on 6 matching bases. The CDR3 covers 14 residues. The V and J ends lost 4 bases and 6 bases respectively, with 14 bases between them. Germline-derived CDR1 and CDR2 are SGHDN and FVKESK. DNA of the CDR3: TGTGCCAGCAGCCGATCCGGACAGAGGGATACGCAGTATTTT. Its protein product is CASSRSGQRDTQYF.

V is TRBV29-1 and J is TRBJ1-1; TRBD1 is a possible D gene (6 bases). The CDR3 runs to 14 residues. V gave up 4 bases and J gave up 3 bases, with 15 bases separating them. Germline V CDR1 and CDR2: SQVTM, ANQGSEA. CDR3 DNA sequence: TGCAGCGTTGCCCATTACAGGGAATACACTGAAGCTTTCTTT. Protein: CSVAHYREYTEAFF.

This chain joins TRBV5-1 and TRBJ2-3, with D maybe TRBD1 (6 bases). Germline CDR1 is SGHRS and CDR2 is YFSETQ. V was cut by 0 bases and J by 5 bases, with 13 bases left in between. This CDR3 is 15 amino acids long. Written as DNA, the CDR3 is TGCGCCAGCAGCTTGGCTCGGCAGGGGAGAGATACGCAGTATTTT. As protein: CASSLARQGRDTQYF.

The genes are TRBV29-1 and TRBJ1-2; D unresolved. Germline CDR1 reads SQVTM; CDR2 reads ANQGSEA. This CDR3 has 9 residues. V lost 8 bases and J 6 bases, leaving 7 bases between the germline ends. The chain's CDR3 is CSPHHGYTF. In DNA, the CDR3 is TGCAGCCCCCACCATGGCTACACCTTC.

This chain links TRBV7-8 with TRBJ2-4; D is unclear. V shed 6 bases and J shed 3 bases, with 3 bases lying between them. The CDR3 is 11 residues long. Looked up from germline, CDR1 is SGHVS and CDR2 is FQNEAQ. CDR3 DNA sequence: TGTGCCAGCAGTAACAAAAACATTCAGTACTTC. Amino acids: CASSNKNIQYF.

The V gene is TRBV2, the J gene TRBJ1-5; no clear D. CDR1 and CDR2 from the germline V gene are SNHLY and FYNNEI. There are 12 residues in the CDR3. V was cut by 3 bases and J by 6 bases, with 6 bases left in between. Here the CDR3 reads CASSDLVQPQHF. The CDR3 DNA is TGTGCCAGCAGTGATTTGGTTCAGCCCCAGCATTTT.

The chain combines TRBV2 with TRBJ2-7, with TRBD2 identical over 9 bases. CDR1 and CDR2 from the germline V gene are SNHLY and FYNNEI. CDR3 size: 17 residues. V lost 7 bases and J lost 2; bases outside the gene matches: 15. CDR3 bases: TGTGCCAGCACAGGACTAGCGCGAGCGCCCGAGACCTACGAGCAGTACTTC. It encodes CASTGLARAPETYEQYF.

The chain couples TRBV27 to TRBJ2-5; D is unclear. Trimming stripped 1 base from V and 3 bases from J, with 21 bases between. Germline V gene data show CDR1 as MNHEY and CDR2 as SMNVEV (reference sequence). CDR3 length: 18 amino acids. The CDR3 region is CASSLLGSTSPHKETQYF. CDR3 nucleotides: TGTGCCAGCAGTTTATTAGGCTCGACATCACCACATAAAGAGACCCAGTACTTC.

Only one count was recorded for this clonotype. The rearrangement joins TRBV5-1 to TRBJ2-7; D is undetermined. CDR1 SGHRS and CDR2 YFSETQ come from the germline V gene. CDR3 length equals 13 residues. With 1 base removed from V and 3 bases from J, the gap between germline ends came to 8 bases. CDR3 region: CASSLLGHYEQYF. The CDR3 DNA reads as TGCGCCAGCAGCTTGTTAGGCCACTACGAGCAGTACTTC.

The chain combines TRBV27 with TRBJ1-2, with 7 nucleotides matching TRBD1. The CDR3 loop spans 14 amino acids. V trimming: 7 bases; J trimming: 0 bases; junction bases outside the gene matches: 5. In germline, CDR1 is MNHEY, CDR2 SMNVEV (reference sequence). DNA for the CDR3: TGTGCCAGCAAAATGCAGGGGGCTAACTATGGCTACACCTTC. This sequence encodes CASKMQGANYGYTF.

The chain recombines TRBV20-1 with TRBJ1-1; D call uncertain. The CDR3 is 12 amino acids. Germline assignment: CDR1 DFQATT and CDR2 SNEGSKA (reference sequence). The germline V and J ends were trimmed by 4 bases and 4 bases, with 10 bases remaining between them. CDR3: CSAKLSVTEAFF. CDR3 DNA: TGCAGTGCTAAGCTCTCAGTCACTGAAGCTTTCTTT.

V and J are TRBV10-3 and TRBJ2-1; 7 bases agree with TRBD2. Looked up from germline, CDR1 is ENHRY and CDR2 is SYGVKD. The CDR3 consists of 13 residues. The trim removed 9 bases at V and 8 bases at J, leaving 10 bases unmatched. The CDR3 here is CAIGLGLYDEQFF. The DNA for the CDR3 is TGTGCCATAGGACTAGGTTTATACGATGAGCAGTTCTTC.

J is TRBJ2-7 and V is TRBV12-3 or TRBV12-4, with a tentative D call TRBD2 (5 bases). The V end was cut by 2 bases, the J end by 2 bases, with 10 bases between. The CDR3 consists of 14 residues. The CDR3 sequence is CASSLKPGTYEQYF. DNA for the CDR3: TGTGCCAGCAGTTTAAAGCCCGGGACCTACGAGCAGTACTTC.

The chain combines TRBV28 with TRBJ2-5, with TRBD1 as a possible D gene (6 bases). V dropped 4 bases and J dropped 0 bases, with 15 bases sitting between them. The length of the CDR3 is 16 residues. Germline CDR1 MDHEN, CDR2 SYDVKM. CDR3 nucleotides: TGTGCCAGCAGTTCGACCTTACAGGGCAACCAAGAGACCCAGTACTTC. It is translated as CASSSTLQGNQETQYF.